Ten or more counts support the clone carrying this TCR beta chain. Its specificity is unknown. The data were taken from a study of T cells in Graves' hyperthyroidism and ophthalmopathy. Study conclusions and caveats: Most thyroid clonotypes expanded above 0.001 appeared in blood too.

CDR1 and CDR2 (germline): MNHNS, SASEGT. Trimming removed 6 bases at V and 8 bases at J, with 14 bases between. This CDR3 contains 14 residues. Every diagnosis used clinical symptoms, serum thyroxine and TRAb, thyroid ultrasound and orbital computed tomography. The PBMCs studied were ones that came from around 10 ml fresh peripheral blood. What was amplified from RNA transcripts were TCR beta CDR3 regions. The TCR CDR3 first-round RT-PCR relied on the HTBI primer set. One entry per CDR3 protein results from TCRdb running MiXCR on the multiplex PCR reads. This sample has 150,000 to 200,000 distinct CDR3 sequences, with more than 15% found just once.

The chain carries TRBV6-1 and TRBJ1-6; TRBD1 might be the D (6 bases). The TCR was taken from a woman in her 50s with Graves' hyperthyroidism. Specimen: blood. CDR3 amino acids: CASSAGQPYSPLHF. The CDR3 DNA is TGTGCCAGCAGCGCCGGACAGCCCTATTCACCCCTCCACTTT.